The present T cell receptor (beta chain) was sequenced within a study of blood T cell repertoires in COVID-19. The CDR3 runs 15 residues. Between the trimmed V and J ends, which lost 2 bases and 10 bases, there was a span of 21 bases. CDR1 and CDR2 (germline): GTSNPN, SVGIG (reference sequence). This clone is a singleton in its sample. Sequencing was performed with immunoSEQ multiplex PCR; in TCRdb, only in-frame clones are kept and a portion is missing. The table records just under 65,000 clones, approximately 86% of them present only once. The sample was peripheral blood. This sequence joins TRBV30 and TRBJ2-1; D is perhaps TRBD1 (5 bases). The sequence came from a man between 40 and 49 years old with acute or convalescent COVID-19. The CDR3 protein is CAWSPGWAAPREQFF. DNA of the CDR3: TGTGCCTGGAGTCCAGGGTGGGCCGCCCCCCGGGAGCAGTTCTTC.